This record looks at one T cell receptor beta chain sequence and its context. Its cognate antigen is unknown. This entry belongs to a study of post-analysis software for immune sequencing data. About the research overall: Relapsing-remitting, secondary progressive and progressive-relapsing forms of multiple sclerosis all featured among disease courses. Whole-study findings and limits: Comparison of patients with controls showed five TRBV segments more frequent in patients, TRBV5-6, TRBV5-1 and TRBV20-1 among them. With F measure, samples from one preparation batch clustered together strongly. Those with multiple sclerosis, the patient group, showed significantly lower normalized Chao1 diversity than controls.

CDR1 is SQVTM, CDR2 ANQGSEA, per germline. The V gene end was trimmed by 7 bases and the J gene end by 5 bases; junction bases not matched to a gene: 5. This CDR3 has 12 amino acids. Unique molecular identifiers were carried by the TCR beta cDNA libraries. TCRdb reprocessed the PCR reads via MiXCR and lists one record per CDR3 protein. In the table there are hundreds of thousands of distinct CDR3 sequences, about 27% of which are singletons. V usage is TRBV29-1 and J usage is TRBJ2-1; 7 nucleotides line up with TRBD2. Specimen: blood. The sequence was obtained from a girl aged 5 to 17 with multiple sclerosis. CDR3 residues: CSATSEHNEQFF. CDR3 coding DNA: TGCAGCGCAACTAGCGAACACAATGAGCAGTTCTTC.